This TCR beta chain comes out of a study of blood T cell repertoires in COVID-19. Overall study context: Sites across the United States, Italy and Spain contributed samples from acute and convalescent COVID-19. Sample material is recorded as cDNA or gDNA derived from T cells, B-cell-depleted T cells, or PBMCs.

V was cut by 0 bases and J by 8 bases, with 8 bases left in between. Germline V CDR1 and CDR2: SGHTA, FQGNSA. The CDR3 contains 13 residues. Clinical history as reported by participants underpinned cohort assignment. Original data processing: Nucleated cell number was recorded as an estimate derived from reference gene primer amplification. Sequencing used immunoSEQ multiplex PCR; TCRdb keeps in-frame clones, though not all of them. V, J and clone size are taken as reported in that table, and D and trimming were inferred from the DNA itself. The sample includes hundreds of thousands of clones, 83% of them seen just once.

The sample was PBMCs or T cells enriched from blood (not recorded which). This clonotype originated in a woman aged 45-60 years who had been exposed to COVID-19. The chain uses TRBV7-2 and TRBJ2-1; D perhaps matches TRBD2 (5 bases). The CDR3 region is CASSLADGDEQFF. The CDR3 region has the DNA TGTGCCAGCAGCTTAGCGGACGGGGATGAGCAGTTCTTC. Together with reference TRBV7-2 and TRBJ2-1, the CDR3 gives the full variable domain: GAGVSQSPSNKVTEKGKDVELRCDPISGHTALYWYRQSLGQGLEFLIYFQGNSAPDKSGLPSDRFSAERTGGSVSTLTIQRTQQEDSAVYLCASSLADGDEQFFGPGTRLTVL.